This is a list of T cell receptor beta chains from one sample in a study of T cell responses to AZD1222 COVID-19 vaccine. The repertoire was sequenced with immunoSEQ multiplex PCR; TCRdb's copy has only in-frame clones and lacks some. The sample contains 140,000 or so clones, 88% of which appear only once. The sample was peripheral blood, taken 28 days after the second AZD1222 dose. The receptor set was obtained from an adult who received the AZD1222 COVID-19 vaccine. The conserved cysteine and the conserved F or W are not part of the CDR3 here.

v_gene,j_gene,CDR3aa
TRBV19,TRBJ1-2,ASSTQTQGGYT
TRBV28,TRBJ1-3,ASILDSGNTIY
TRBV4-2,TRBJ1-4,ASSQGSRVGEKLF
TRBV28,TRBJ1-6,ASGTGIGYSPLH
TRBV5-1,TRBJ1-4,ASSYRGLNEKLF
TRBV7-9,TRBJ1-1,ASSSRQGMNTEAF
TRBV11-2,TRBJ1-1,ASRDGLLAEAF
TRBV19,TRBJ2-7,ASSIGGGPYEQY
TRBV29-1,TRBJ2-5,SVRSGQETQY
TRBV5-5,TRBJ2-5,ASSFGGAETQY
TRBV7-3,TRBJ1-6,ASSLGQTINSPLH
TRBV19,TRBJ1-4,ASRRGDEKLF
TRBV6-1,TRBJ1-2,ASSEFPRPDYGYT
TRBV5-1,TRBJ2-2,ASSATGNTGELF
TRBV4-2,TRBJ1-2,ASSQAWGSFFGYT
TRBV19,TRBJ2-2,ASTMPGDTGELF
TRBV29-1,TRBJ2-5,SVDETQY
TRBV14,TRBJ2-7,ASGAGASNEQY
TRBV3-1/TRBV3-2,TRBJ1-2,ASSPRGGGYT
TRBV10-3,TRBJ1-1,AIVNGNTEAF
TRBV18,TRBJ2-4,ASSPPSLAGGLAKNIQY
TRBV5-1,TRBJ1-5,ASSRTGASSNQPQH
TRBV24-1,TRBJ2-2,ATSGGVDTGELF
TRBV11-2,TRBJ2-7,ASSLQGYEQY
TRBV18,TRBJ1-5,ASSPQDSNQPQH
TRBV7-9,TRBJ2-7,ASSLGGPYEQY
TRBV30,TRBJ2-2,AWSYRSAGELF
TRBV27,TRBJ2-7,ASRLIAGQQNEQY
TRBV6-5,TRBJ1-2,ASRPHDRIYGYT
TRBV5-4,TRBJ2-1,ASRGTSGSSGEQF
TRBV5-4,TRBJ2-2,ASGGGLANTGELF
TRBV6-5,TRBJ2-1,ASRKGQDNVNEQF